This T cell receptor beta chain was sequenced for a study of blood T cell repertoires in COVID-19. Turning to the study itself: The origin of the acute and convalescent COVID-19 samples was the United States, Italy and Spain.

In Seattle, patients joined the study during active infection and were tracked longitudinally. The V segment lost 1 base and the J segment 3 bases; nucleotides outside the gene matches: 2. This CDR3 is built from 15 residues. The germline V gene has CDR1 SGHDN and CDR2 FVKESK. As originally analysed: Amplification from reference gene primers served as the basis for estimated nucleated cell counts. Sequencing used immunoSEQ multiplex PCR; TCRdb keeps in-frame clones, though not all of them. That table gives V, J and clone size, and the DNA gave D and trimming. The sample consists of approximately 500,000 clones, 89% of them appearing once.

This receptor was taken from a man between 18 and 35 years old with COVID-19, enrolled during active disease. The specimen sequenced was peripheral blood. V is TRBV14 and J is TRBJ2-3, with 9 nucleotides matching TRBD2. The CDR3 sequence is CASSQVAGETDTQYF. The CDR3 DNA follows: TGTGCCAGCAGCCAAGTAGCGGGGGAGACAGATACGCAGTATTTT.